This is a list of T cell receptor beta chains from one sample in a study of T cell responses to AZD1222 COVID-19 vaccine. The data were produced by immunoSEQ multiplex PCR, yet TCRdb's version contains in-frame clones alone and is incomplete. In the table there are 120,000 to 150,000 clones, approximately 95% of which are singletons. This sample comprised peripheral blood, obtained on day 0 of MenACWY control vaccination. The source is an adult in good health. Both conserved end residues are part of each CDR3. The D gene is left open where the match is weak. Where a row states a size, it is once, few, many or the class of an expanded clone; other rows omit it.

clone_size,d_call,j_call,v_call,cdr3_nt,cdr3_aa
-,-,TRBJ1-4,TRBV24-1,TGTGCCACCAGTGATTCTATGACTCCGAATGAAAAACTGTTTTTT,CATSDSMTPNEKLFF
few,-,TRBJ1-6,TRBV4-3,TGCGCCAGCAGCCAGAACGACATGACTAATTCACCCCTCCACTTT,CASSQNDMTNSPLHF
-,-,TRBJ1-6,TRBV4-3,TGCGCCAGCAGCCAAGTCCAGGGGAATTCACCCCTCCACTTT,CASSQVQGNSPLHF
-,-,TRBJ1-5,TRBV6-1,TGTGCCAGCAGTGAAGAAGGGGGTAGCAATCAGCCCCAGCATTTT,CASSEEGGSNQPQHF
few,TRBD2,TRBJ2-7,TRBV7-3,TGTGCCAGCAGCCTCCAAGGGACTAGCGGCGAGCAGTACTTC,CASSLQGTSGEQYF
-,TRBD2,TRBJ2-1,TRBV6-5,TGTGCCAGCAGTTCGACTAGCGCGTCTGGCGGTGAGCAGTTCTTC,CASSSTSASGGEQFF
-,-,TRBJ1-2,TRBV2,TGTGCCAGCAGTCCTCAGGGCATCTATGGCTACACCTTC,CASSPQGIYGYTF
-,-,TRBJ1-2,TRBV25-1,TGTGCCAGCAGTACCCAGGGTCGTGGCTACACCTTC,CASSTQGRGYTF
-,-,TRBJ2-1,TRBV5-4,TGTGCCAGCAGCTTGGGGCGGATTGATAACAATGAGCAGTTCTTC,CASSLGRIDNNEQFF
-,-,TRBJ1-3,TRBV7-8,TGTGCCAGCAGCCCATGGGAGGTCCTCCGCTCTGGAAACACCATATATTTT,CASSPWEVLRSGNTIYF
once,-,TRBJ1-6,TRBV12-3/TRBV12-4,TGTGCCAGCAGCTCACCTGGAAGGTTTCCCCTCCACTTT,CASSSPGRFPLHF
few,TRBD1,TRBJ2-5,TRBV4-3,TGCGCCAGCAGCCAAGATCCAGGGACAGGGCAAGAGACCCAGTACTTC,CASSQDPGTGQETQYF
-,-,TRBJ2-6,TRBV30,TGTGCCTCCACAGGGCTCTCTGGGGCCAACGTCCTGACTTTC,CASTGLSGANVLTF
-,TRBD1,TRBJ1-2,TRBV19,TGTGCCAGCTGCCGGGCGGGGACAGGAAAATCTAACTATGGCTACACCTTC,CASCRAGTGKSNYGYTF
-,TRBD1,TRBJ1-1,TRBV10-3,TGTGCCATCAGTGAGGGGGGACAGGGATCGCCTGAAGCTTTCTTT,CAISEGGQGSPEAFF
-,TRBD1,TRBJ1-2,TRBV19,TGTGCCAGCCACTCCCGGGACAGGGGAGTCCTTGGCTACACCTTC,CASHSRDRGVLGYTF
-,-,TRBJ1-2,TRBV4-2,TGTGCCAGCAGCCAAGGGGCGACAGCGAAGGGCTACACCTTC,CASSQGATAKGYTF
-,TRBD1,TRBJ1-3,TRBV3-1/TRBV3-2,TGTGCCAGCAGCCGGGACAGCAGAAACACCATATATTTT,CASSRDSRNTIYF
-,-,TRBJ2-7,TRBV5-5,TGTGCCAGCAGCTTGAGGGAGGTCAAGGTAGCCTACGAGCAGTACTTC,CASSLREVKVAYEQYF
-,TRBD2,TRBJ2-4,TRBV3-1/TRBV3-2,TGTGCCAGCAGCCAAGATAGCGGGATAAATTATTTCGCCAAAAACATTCAGTACTTC,CASSQDSGINYFAKNIQYF
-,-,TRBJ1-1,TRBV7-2,TGTGCCAGCAGGTCGGGAGGGGGGCCTGAAGCTTTCTTT,CASRSGGGPEAFF
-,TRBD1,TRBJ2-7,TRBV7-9,TGTGCCAGCAGCCTACAGGGGTGGGAGCAGTACTTC,CASSLQGWEQYF
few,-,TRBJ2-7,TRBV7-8,TGTGCCAGCAGCCCTGGGCCGGGACAGTACTTC,CASSPGPGQYF
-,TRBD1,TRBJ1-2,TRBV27,TGTGCCAGCAGTTTATTCCAGGGGGCGAGTCTCTCTGGCTACACCTTC,CASSLFQGASLSGYTF
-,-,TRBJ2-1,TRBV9,TGTGCCAGCAGCGTCATAGGGGCACAAAATGAGCAGTTCTTC,CASSVIGAQNEQFF
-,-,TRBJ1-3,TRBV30,TGTGCCTGGAGCCTGAAACAGACGGTGAACACCATATATTTT,CAWSLKQTVNTIYF
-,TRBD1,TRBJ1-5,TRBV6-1,TGTGCCAGCAGTGACCGGGGACAGGGAATCAATCAGCCCCAGCATTTT,CASSDRGQGINQPQHF
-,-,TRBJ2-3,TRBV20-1,TGCAGTGCTAGTGGGCCCGCGACTAGCACAGATACGCAGTATTTT,CSASGPATSTDTQYF
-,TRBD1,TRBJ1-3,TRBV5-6,TGTGCCAGCAGCTTTGGGACAGGGAACTCTGGAAACACCATATATTTT,CASSFGTGNSGNTIYF